These 6 T cell receptor beta chains came from one sample sequenced in a study of T cells after yellow fever vaccination. From the 5' RACE reads, TCRdb called clonotypes with MiXCR, one entry per CDR3 protein. The table includes 95,000 to 150,000 distinct CDR3 sequences, roughly 15% detected once. The sequenced sample was CD8+ T cells sorted from PBMCs, obtained 5 days after the yellow fever booster vaccination. These TCRs come from a man younger than 30 who received the YFV17D yellow fever vaccine.

This clonotype has only a few counts. The rearrangement joins TRBV11-2 to TRBJ1-5, with D unresolved. From germline, CDR1 is SGHAT and CDR2 FQNNGV. This CDR3 is 14 amino acids long. Trimming took 1 base from V and 5 from J, leaving 9 bases between them. The CDR3 DNA follows: TGTGCCAGCAGCTTAGGGGTAGGCGATCAGCCCCAGCATTTT. Translated: CASSLGVGDQPQHF. Drawing the rest from reference TRBV11-2 and TRBJ1-5, the complete variable domain is EAGVAQSPRYKIIEKRQSVAFWCNPISGHATLYWYQQILGQGPKLLIQFQNNGVVDDSQLPKDRFSAERLKGVDSTLKIQPAKLEDSAVYLCASSLGVGDQPQHFGDGTRLSIL.

The rearrangement uses TRBV7-9 and TRBJ2-5, with D possibly being TRBD1 (6 bases). From germline, CDR1 is SEHNR and CDR2 FQNEAQ (reference sequence). V was shortened by 3 bases and J by 8 bases, with 16 bases between the two germline ends. CDR3 length: 14 residues. This chain's CDR3 is CASSFESRTETQYF. CDR3 sequence (DNA): TGTGCCAGCAGCTTTGAATCCAGGACAGAAACCCAGTACTTC.

This clonotype was detected only a few times. The chain uses TRBV3-1 and TRBJ2-3, with a tentative D call TRBD1 (5 bases). Trimming cost V 1 base and J 0 bases, with 20 bases left between them. Germline lookup yields CDR1 LGHDT and CDR2 YNNKEL (reference sequence). The CDR3 totals 19 residues. Written as DNA, the CDR3 is TGTGCCAGCAGCCAAGGTCCCAGGGCTGCCTCCCCTAGCACAGATACGCAGTATTTT. Its translation: CASSQGPRAASPSTDTQYF.

The gene calls are TRBV18 and TRBJ1-1; D is ambiguous. CDR1 KGHSH and CDR2 LQKENI come from the germline V gene. V lost 2 bases to trimming and J lost 6 bases, with 10 bases between them. The CDR3 extends over 13 amino acids. The CDR3 DNA sequence: TGTGCCAGCTCACCAAGTTTCGGCCCTGAAGCTTTCTTT. Translating it yields CASSPSFGPEAFF.

The chain has TRBV19 and TRBJ1-2; no firm D call. CDR3 length: 12 residues. Trimming cost V 6 bases and J 5 bases, with 10 bases left between them. In germline, CDR1 is LNHDA, CDR2 SQIVND (reference sequence). The CDR3 nucleotides read TGTGCCAGTAGGGACGGCTCGTATGGCTACACCTTC. This sequence encodes CASRDGSYGYTF.

The genes are TRBV4-1 and TRBJ2-3; 7 nucleotides agree with TRBD2. V dropped 5 bases and J dropped 4; count of bases not matched to a gene: 9. The length of the CDR3 is 15 residues. The germline V gene encodes CDR1 MGHRA and CDR2 YSYEKL. The CDR3 DNA follows: TGCGCCAGCAGCTCCACTACCACTAGCGCAGATACGCAGTATTTT. It specifies CASSSTTTSADTQYF.